A single TCR beta chain is shown here with its context. Original processing methods: How many nucleated cells were present was estimated from reference gene primer amplification. Libraries were prepared by immunoSEQ multiplex PCR; TCRdb keeps only in-frame clonotypes and omits some of them. That table gives V, J and clone size, and the DNA gave D and trimming. The sample holds 170,000 or so clones; 75% to 90% are singletons and the top ten take roughly 2.8%. These data originate in a study of blood T cell repertoires in COVID-19. About the research overall: Acute and convalescent COVID-19 specimens originated in the United States, Italy and Spain. T cells, B-cell-depleted T cells, or PBMCs supplied cDNA or gDNA.

The receptor comes from a woman aged 55-69 years with acute or convalescent COVID-19. The sample was peripheral blood.

CDR3 sequence reads: CASSLGTGEGNVLTF. Here the CDR3 DNA reads TGTGCCAGCAGCTTAGGGACAGGGGAAGGCAACGTCCTGACTTTC. V is TRBV7-2 and J is TRBJ2-6; 9 nucleotides match TRBD1. Germline-derived CDR1 and CDR2 are SGHTA and FQGNSA. V was clipped by 1 base and J by 9 bases; unmatched bases: 4. The CDR3 runs to 15 residues.